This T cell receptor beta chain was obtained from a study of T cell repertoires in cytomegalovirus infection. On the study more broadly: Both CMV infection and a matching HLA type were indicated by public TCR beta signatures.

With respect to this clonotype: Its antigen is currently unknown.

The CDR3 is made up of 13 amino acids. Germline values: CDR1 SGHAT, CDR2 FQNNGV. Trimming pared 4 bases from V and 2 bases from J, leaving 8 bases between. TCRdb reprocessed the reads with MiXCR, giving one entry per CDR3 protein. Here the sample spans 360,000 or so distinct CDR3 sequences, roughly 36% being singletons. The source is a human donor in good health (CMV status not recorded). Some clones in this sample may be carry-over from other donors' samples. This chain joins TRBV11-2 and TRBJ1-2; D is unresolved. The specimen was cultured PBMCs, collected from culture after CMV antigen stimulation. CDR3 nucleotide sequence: TGTGCCAGCAGCTATGGCATCAACTATGGCTACACCTTC. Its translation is CASSYGINYGYTF. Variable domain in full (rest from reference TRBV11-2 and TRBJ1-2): EAGVAQSPRYKIIEKRQSVAFWCNPISGHATLYWYQQILGQGPKLLIQFQNNGVVDDSQLPKDRFSAERLKGVDSTLKIQPAKLEDSAVYLCASSYGINYGYTFGSGTRLTVV.